Included here is one TCR beta chain sequence, with context. This record comes from a study of blood T cell repertoires in COVID-19. Clones were read by immunoSEQ multiplex PCR, and TCRdb kept only the in-frame ones, dropping some. Of approximately 120,000 clones in the sample, around 90% are singletons; the top ten hold 1.1%. V lost 4 bases, J lost 5 bases, and 16 bases lay in between. Germline V lookup: CDR1 SGHRS, CDR2 YFSETQ. The CDR3 has 14 residues. The sequence derives from a human donor in a cohort sampled during active COVID-19. V usage is TRBV5-1 and J usage is TRBJ2-7, with a possible D match to TRBD1 (6 bases). Sequenced material: peripheral blood. CDR3 sequence: CASSRQGFTDEQYF. In DNA form, the CDR3 reads TGCGCCAGCAGCCGGCAGGGGTTTACGGACGAGCAGTACTTC.